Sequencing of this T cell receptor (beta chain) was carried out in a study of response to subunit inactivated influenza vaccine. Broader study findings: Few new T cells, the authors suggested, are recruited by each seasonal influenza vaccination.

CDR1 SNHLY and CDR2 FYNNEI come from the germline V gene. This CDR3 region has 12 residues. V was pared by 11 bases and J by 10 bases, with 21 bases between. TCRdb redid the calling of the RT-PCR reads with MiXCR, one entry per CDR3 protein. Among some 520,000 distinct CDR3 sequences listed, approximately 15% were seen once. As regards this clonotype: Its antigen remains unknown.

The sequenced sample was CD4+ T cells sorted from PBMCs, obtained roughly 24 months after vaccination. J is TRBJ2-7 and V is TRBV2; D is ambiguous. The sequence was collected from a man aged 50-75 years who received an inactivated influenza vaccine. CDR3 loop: CAHGLGSSDQYF. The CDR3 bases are TGTGCCCACGGTTTGGGTAGCTCAGATCAGTACTTC.